This record covers a single T cell receptor beta chain. Its antigen is not identified. Germline-derived CDR1 and CDR2 are SNHLY and FYNNEI. CDR3 length: 13 amino acids. Trimming stripped 7 bases from V and 5 bases from J, with 14 bases between. The sample comes from a study of beta chain features in type 1 diabetes. Study-wide results and limits: A moderate, significant TCRB CDR3 shortening appeared in type 1 diabetes across four CD4+ subsets.

Sequencing targeted expressed TCRB transcripts, as all isolated RNA had been reverse transcribed. Assay: immunoSEQ multiplex PCR; the TCRdb copy retains only in-frame clones and omits some. The sample consists of a few hundred thousand clones, around an eighth of them appearing once. The receptor was isolated from a man younger than 40 with type 1 diabetes. Sample: naive CD4+ T cells from blood. V is TRBV2 and J is TRBJ1-1; no clear D. The CDR3 DNA reads as TGTGCCAGCACCACTCTTGGGGAGACTGAAGCTTTCTTT. It encodes CASTTLGETEAFF.